One sample yielded the 14 T cell receptor beta chains listed below, sequenced in a study of T cell repertoires in cytomegalovirus infection. TCRdb redid the calling of the reads with MiXCR, one entry per CDR3 protein. Among some 400,000 distinct CDR3 sequences listed, 31% were seen once. Sequenced: PBMCs. Every receptor here comes from a human donor in good health (CMV status not recorded). Some clones in this sample may be carry-over from other donors' samples.

V and J are TRBV5-4 and TRBJ1-6; TRBD1 matches 7 bases. The germline V gene encodes CDR1 SGHNT and CDR2 YYREEE (reference sequence). Trimming cost V 5 bases and J 6 bases; bases outside gene matches: 11. This CDR3 has 16 residues. CDR3 protein: CASSRGGAAVNSPLHF. The CDR3 DNA follows: TGTGCCAGCAGTCGAGGGGGCGCAGCTGTTAATTCACCCCTCCACTTT.

V and J are TRBV19 and TRBJ2-2; perhaps TRBD1 as D (7 bases). The CDR3 contains 15 residues. CDR1 LNHDA and CDR2 SQIVND come from the germline V gene (reference sequence). The ends were cut back, 7 bases at V and 4 bases at J, with 16 bases in the middle. The CDR3 nucleotides are TGTGCCAGTAAAGAGAACAGGGGAGGCACCGGGGAGCTGTTTTTT. Protein product: CASKENRGGTGELFF.

In this sample, this clonotype turned up once. The chain combines TRBV7-9 with TRBJ1-2; D is unclear. V lost 3 bases to trimming and J lost 3 bases, with 11 bases between them. The germline gives CDR1 SEHNR, CDR2 FQNEAQ (reference sequence). The CDR3 loop spans 14 amino acids. The DNA of the CDR3 is TGTGCCAGCAGCTTCGGTGGGAAATACTATGGCTACACCTTC. This codes for CASSFGGKYYGYTF.

Only one count was recorded for this clonotype. A junction end diverges from the germline sequence, so it may reflect a read error. The J gene is TRBJ2-1, the V gene TRBV2, with unresolved D. Germline CDR1 reads SNHLY; CDR2 reads FYNNEI. This CDR3 is 11 amino acids long. CDR3 sequence (DNA): TGCGCCAGCGACGGAACTACCCAGCAGTTCTTC. Translated: CASDGTTQQFF.

This sequence joins TRBV2 and TRBJ2-1; D is undetermined. The CDR3 runs 14 residues. V dropped 2 bases and J dropped 2 bases, with 7 bases sitting between them. The V gene's germline CDR1 is SNHLY and CDR2 FYNNEI. The CDR3 loop reads CASSEFIPYNEQFF. The CDR3 nucleotides read TGTGCCAGCAGTGAATTTATTCCCTACAATGAGCAGTTCTTC. Combining the CDR3 with reference TRBV2 and TRBJ2-1 gives the whole variable domain EPEVTQTPSHQVTQMGQEVILRCVPISNHLYFYWYRQILGQKVEFLVSFYNNEISEKSEIFDDQFSVERPDGSNFTLKIRSTKLEDSAMYFCASSEFIPYNEQFFGPGTRLTVL.

Turning to this clonotype: This may be a read error, as it is one base from a much larger clone. The V and J genes are TRBV28 and TRBJ1-1; 9 bases are shared with TRBD1. The CDR3 totals 15 residues. The germline V gene has CDR1 MDHEN and CDR2 SYDVKM. The DNA of the CDR3 is TGTCCCAGCAGTTCCCCGGGGACAGGGTCGATTGAAGCTTTCTTT. This encodes CPSSSPGTGSIEAFF.

In regard to this clonotype: One base away lies a much larger clone, so this may be a sequencing read error. The genes are TRBV7-2 and TRBJ2-7, with D perhaps matching TRBD1 or TRBD2 (5 bases each). Germline loops: CDR1 SGHTA, CDR2 FQGNSA. The CDR3 spans 16 residues. Deletions cut 1 base from V and 0 bases from J, with 13 bases between. Written as DNA, the CDR3 is TGTGCCAGCAGCTTAGACCGGGGACCCTCCTCCTACGAGCAGTACTTC. Protein: CASSLDRGPSSYEQYF. Supplemented by reference TRBV7-2 and TRBJ2-7, the full variable domain reads GAGVSQSPSNKVTEKGKDVELRCDPISGHTALYWYRQSLGQGLEFLIYFQGNSAPDKSGLPSDRFSAERTGGSVSTLTIQRTQQEDSAVYLCASSLDRGPSSYEQYFGPGTRLTVT.

V is TRBV5-4 and J is TRBJ2-7; 7 bases agree with TRBD1. The V segment lost 4 bases and the J segment 5 bases; nucleotides outside the gene matches: 9. The CDR3 covers 14 residues. Germline V gene lookup returns CDR1 SGHNT and CDR2 YYREEE (reference sequence). The CDR3 coding sequence is TGTGCCAGCAGCCCACAGGGGTCCAAACACGAGCAGTACTTC. It encodes CASSPQGSKHEQYF.

This clonotype has only one observation. One junction end disagrees with the germline gene, perhaps due to a read error. The chain recombines TRBV19 with TRBJ2-7; 7 positions agree with TRBD1. Germline lookup yields CDR1 LNHDA and CDR2 SQIVND (reference sequence). The CDR3 covers 13 residues. The CDR3 spells CASSPRDSYDQYF. CDR3 DNA sequence: TGTGCCAGTAGTCCCCGGGACAGCTACGATCAGTACTTC.

The chain employs TRBV6-5 and TRBJ1-5; D is uncertain. Germline lookup yields CDR1 MNHEY and CDR2 SVGAGI. V was trimmed by 6 bases and J by 2 bases, leaving 17 bases between them. CDR3 length: 16 residues. The CDR3 reads CASSPKGVARNQPQHF. CDR3 coding DNA: TGTGCCAGCAGCCCAAAGGGTGTGGCACGCAATCAGCCCCAGCATTTT.

This clonotype was seen a single time. V usage is TRBV6-6 and J usage is TRBJ1-2; D possibly corresponds to TRBD1 (6 bases). Trimming stripped 6 bases from V and 5 bases from J, with 19 bases between. This CDR3 is 15 amino acids long. CDR1 is MNHNY and CDR2 is SVGAGI in the germline V gene (reference sequence). The chain's CDR3 is CASRVPRGPGYGYTF. The CDR3 DNA reads as TGTGCCAGCAGAGTTCCCAGGGGCCCCGGGTATGGCTACACCTTC.

This chain links TRBV6-2 or TRBV6-3 with TRBJ2-5, with TRBD1 matching over 7 bases. CDR1 is MNHEY, CDR2 SVGEGT, per germline. This CDR3 spans 17 amino acids. V gave up 2 bases and J gave up 2 bases; unmatched junction bases: 11. Here the CDR3 DNA reads TGTGCCAGCAGTTACCCCAGACAGGGATGGGGGCAAGAGACCCAGTACTTC. Protein sequence: CASSYPRQGWGQETQYF.

CDR3: CASGLVHFPKRQGSYQPQHF. DNA of the CDR3: TGTGCTAGTGGTTTGGTACATTTCCCGAAACGGCAGGGAAGTTATCAGCCCCAGCATTTT. The chain links TRBV12-5 to TRBJ1-5; a possible D gene is TRBD1 (5 bases). CDR1 and CDR2 (germline): LGHNT, FRNRAP. Deletions cut 0 bases from V and 5 bases from J, with 26 bases between. There are 20 residues in the CDR3.

This clonotype showed up just a few times. The gene calls are TRBV3-1 and TRBJ1-2; a possible D gene is TRBD1 (5 bases). Trimming shortened V by 1 base and J by 4 bases, and 16 bases separated the two germline ends. Looked up from germline, CDR1 is LGHDT and CDR2 is YNNKEL (reference sequence). The CDR3 covers 16 residues. The CDR3 DNA is TGTGCCAGCAGCCAAGTGGTTGGGGCGTCTGGCTATGGCTACACCTTC. Translation gives CASSQVVGASGYGYTF.